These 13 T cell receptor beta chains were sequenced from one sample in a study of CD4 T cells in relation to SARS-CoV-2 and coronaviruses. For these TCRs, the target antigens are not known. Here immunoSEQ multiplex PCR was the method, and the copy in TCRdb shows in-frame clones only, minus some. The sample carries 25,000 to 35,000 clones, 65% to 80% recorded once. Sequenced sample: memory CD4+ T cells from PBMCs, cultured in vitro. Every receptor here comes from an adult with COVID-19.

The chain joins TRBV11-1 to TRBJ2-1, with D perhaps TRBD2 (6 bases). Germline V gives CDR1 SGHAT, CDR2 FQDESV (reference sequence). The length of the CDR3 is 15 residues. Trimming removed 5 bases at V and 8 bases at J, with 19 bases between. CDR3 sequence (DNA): TGTGCCAGCAGCCGTCTCGGGAGTAATGTGGATGAGCAGTTCTTC. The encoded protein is CASSRLGSNVDEQFF.

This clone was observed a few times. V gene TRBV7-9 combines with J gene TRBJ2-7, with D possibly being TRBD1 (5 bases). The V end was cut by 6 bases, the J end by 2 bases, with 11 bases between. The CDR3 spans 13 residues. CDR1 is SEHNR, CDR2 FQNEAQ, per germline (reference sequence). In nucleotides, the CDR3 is TGTGCCAGCAGTCAACAGGCCACCTACGAGCAGTACTTC. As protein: CASSQQATYEQYF.

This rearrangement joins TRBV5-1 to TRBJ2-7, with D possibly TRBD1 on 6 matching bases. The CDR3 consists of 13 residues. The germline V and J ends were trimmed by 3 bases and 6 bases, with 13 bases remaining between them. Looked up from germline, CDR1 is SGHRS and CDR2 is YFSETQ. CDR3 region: CASSWDIPSEQYF. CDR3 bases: TGCGCCAGCAGCTGGGACATCCCTTCCGAGCAGTACTTC.

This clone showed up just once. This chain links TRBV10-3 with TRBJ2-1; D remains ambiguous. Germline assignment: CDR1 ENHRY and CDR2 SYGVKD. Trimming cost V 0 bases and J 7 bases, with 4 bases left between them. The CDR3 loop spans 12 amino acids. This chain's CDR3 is CAISESGNEQFF. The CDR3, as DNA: TGTGCCATCAGTGAGTCAGGGAATGAGCAGTTCTTC.

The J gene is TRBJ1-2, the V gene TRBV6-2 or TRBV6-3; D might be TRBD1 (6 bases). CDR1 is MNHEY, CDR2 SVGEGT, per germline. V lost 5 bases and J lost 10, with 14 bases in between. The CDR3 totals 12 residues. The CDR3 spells CASSDPPGAYTF. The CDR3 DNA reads TGTGCCAGCAGTGACCCCCCAGGGGCCTACACCTTC.

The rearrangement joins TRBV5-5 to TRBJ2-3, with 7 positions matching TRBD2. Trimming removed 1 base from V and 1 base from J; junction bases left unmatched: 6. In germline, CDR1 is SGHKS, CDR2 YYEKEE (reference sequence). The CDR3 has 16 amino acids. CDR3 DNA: TGTGCCAGCAGCTTGCGCGGGAGCCTCGGCACAGATACGCAGTATTTT. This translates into CASSLRGSLGTDTQYF.

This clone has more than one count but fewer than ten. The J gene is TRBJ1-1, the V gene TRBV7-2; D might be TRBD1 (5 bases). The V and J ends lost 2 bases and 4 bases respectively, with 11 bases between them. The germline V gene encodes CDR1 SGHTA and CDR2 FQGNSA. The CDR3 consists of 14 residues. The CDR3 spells CASSLKSGGTEAFF. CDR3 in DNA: TGTGCCAGCAGCTTAAAGTCGGGGGGCACTGAAGCTTTCTTT.

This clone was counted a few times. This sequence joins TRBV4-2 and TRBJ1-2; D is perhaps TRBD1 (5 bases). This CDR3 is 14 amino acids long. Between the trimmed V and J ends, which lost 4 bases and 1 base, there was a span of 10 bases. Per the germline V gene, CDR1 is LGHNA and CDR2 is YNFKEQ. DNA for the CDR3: TGTGCCAGCAGCCCCGGGACGGTTAACTATGGCTACACCTTC. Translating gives CASSPGTVNYGYTF.

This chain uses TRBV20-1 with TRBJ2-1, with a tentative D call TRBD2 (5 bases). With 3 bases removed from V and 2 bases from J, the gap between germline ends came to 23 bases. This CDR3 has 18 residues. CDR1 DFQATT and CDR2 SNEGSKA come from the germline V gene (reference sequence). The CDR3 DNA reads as TGCAGTGCTAGTCACACCGGGTTGCGGGCCAGAACCTACAATGAGCAGTTCTTC. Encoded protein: CSASHTGLRARTYNEQFF.

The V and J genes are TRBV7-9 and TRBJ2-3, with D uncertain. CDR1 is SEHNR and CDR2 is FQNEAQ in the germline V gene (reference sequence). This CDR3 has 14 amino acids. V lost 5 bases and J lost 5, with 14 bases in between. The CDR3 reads CASSPIGGGDTQYF. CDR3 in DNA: TGTGCCAGCAGCCCCATAGGTGGCGGAGATACGCAGTATTTT. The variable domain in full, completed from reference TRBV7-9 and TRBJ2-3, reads DTGVSQNPRHKITKRGQNVTFRCDPISEHNRLYWYRQTLGQGPEFLTYFQNEAQLEKSRLLSDRFSAERPKGSFSTLEIQRTEQGDSAMYLCASSPIGGGDTQYFGPGTRLTVL.

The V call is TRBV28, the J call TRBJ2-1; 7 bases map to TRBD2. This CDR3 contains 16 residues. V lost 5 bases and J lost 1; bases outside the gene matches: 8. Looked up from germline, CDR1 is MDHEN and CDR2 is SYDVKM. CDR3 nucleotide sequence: TGTGCCAGCAGTATCACTAGCGTGAAATCCTACAATGAGCAGTTCTTC. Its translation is CASSITSVKSYNEQFF.

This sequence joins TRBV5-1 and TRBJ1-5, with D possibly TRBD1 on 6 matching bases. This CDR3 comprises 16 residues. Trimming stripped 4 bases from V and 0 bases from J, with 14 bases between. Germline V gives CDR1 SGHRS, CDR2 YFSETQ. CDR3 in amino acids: CASSTGHGDSNQPQHF. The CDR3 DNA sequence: TGCGCCAGCAGCACGGGACATGGCGATAGCAATCAGCCCCAGCATTTT. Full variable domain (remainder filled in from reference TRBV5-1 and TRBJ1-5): KAGVTQTPRYLIKTRGQQVTLSCSPISGHRSVSWYQQTPGQGLQFLFEYFSETQRNKGNFPGRFSGRQFSNSRSEMNVSTLELGDSALYLCASSTGHGDSNQPQHFGDGTRLSIL.

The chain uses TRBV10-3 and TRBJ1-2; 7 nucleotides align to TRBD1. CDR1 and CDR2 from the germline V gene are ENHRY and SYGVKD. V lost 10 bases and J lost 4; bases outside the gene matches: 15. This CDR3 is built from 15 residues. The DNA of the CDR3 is TGTGCCACTACGCTGAATGGACAGGACAGCTATGGCTACACCTTC. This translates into CATTLNGQDSYGYTF.